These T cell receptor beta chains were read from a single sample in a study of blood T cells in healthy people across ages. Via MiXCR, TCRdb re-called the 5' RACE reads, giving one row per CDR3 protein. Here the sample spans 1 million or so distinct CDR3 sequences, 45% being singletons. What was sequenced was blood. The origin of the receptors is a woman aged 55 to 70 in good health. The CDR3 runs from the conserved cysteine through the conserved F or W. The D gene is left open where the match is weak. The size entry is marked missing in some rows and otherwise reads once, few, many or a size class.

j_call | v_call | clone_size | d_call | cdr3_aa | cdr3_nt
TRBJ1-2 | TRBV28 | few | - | CASSLPSLTTSGGYTF | TGTGCCAGCAGTTTGCCCTCGTTGACAACTTCTGGCGGCTACACCTTC
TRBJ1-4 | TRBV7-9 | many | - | CASSRGNNEKLFF | TGTGCCAGCAGCAGGGGAAATAATGAAAAACTGTTTTTT
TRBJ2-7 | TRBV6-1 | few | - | CASSDRFGPVYEQYF | TGTGCCAGCAGCGATCGTTTTGGCCCCGTCTACGAGCAGTACTTC
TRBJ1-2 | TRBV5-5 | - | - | CASSLGTNCGYTF | TGTGCCAGCAGCTTAGGCACCAACTGTGGCTACACCTTC
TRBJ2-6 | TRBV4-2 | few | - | CASSQDGDPGANVLTF | TGTGCCAGCAGCCAAGATGGGGACCCTGGGGCCAACGTCCTGACTTTC
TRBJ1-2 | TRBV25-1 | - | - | CASSDPGQNYGYTF | TGTGCCAGCAGTGACCCCGGACAAAACTATGGCTACACCTTC
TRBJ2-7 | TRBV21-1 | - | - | CASNKGPSSLSYEQYF | TGTGCCAGCAACAAAGGGCCCAGCTCCCTCTCCTACGAGCAGTACTTC
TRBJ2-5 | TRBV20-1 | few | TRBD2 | CSASPRTSGQETQYF | TGCAGTGCTAGCCCTAGGACTAGCGGCCAAGAGACCCAGTACTTC
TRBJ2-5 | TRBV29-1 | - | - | CSVGALETQYF | TGCAGCGTCGGAGCTTTAGAGACCCAGTACTTC
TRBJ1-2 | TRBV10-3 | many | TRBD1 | CAISATGGGRGYTF | TGTGCCATCAGCGCAACAGGGGGCGGGCGCGGCTACACCTTC
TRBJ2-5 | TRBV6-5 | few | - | CASSPWVGETQYF | TGTGCCAGCAGTCCCTGGGTGGGAGAGACCCAGTACTTC
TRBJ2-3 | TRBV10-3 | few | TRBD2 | CAISESSGRAIVSTDTQYF | TGTGCCATCAGTGAATCTAGCGGGAGGGCCATCGTTTCCACAGATACGCAGTATTTT
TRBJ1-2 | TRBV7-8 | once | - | CASSLSPAGANYGYTF | TGTGCCAGCAGCCTCAGCCCGGCGGGAGCTAACTATGGCTACACCTTC
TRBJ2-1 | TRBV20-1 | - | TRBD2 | CSASIALAGGSRQFF | TGCAGTGCTAGTATCGCGCTAGCGGGGGGTTCCCGGCAGTTCTTC
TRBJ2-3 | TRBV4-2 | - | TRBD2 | CASSQVAGAITDTQYF | TGTGCCAGCAGCCAAGTAGCGGGAGCTATAACAGATACGCAGTATTTT
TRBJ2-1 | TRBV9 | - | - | CASSVAIEQGVNEQFF | TGTGCCAGCAGCGTAGCTATTGAACAGGGTGTAAATGAGCAGTTCTTC
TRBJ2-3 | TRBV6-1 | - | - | CAGQRGSSTDTQYF | TGTGCCGGGCAACGGGGTTCTAGCACAGATACGCAGTATTTT
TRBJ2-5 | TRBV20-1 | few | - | CSATLGQQETQYF | TGCAGTGCCACCCTCGGACAGCAAGAGACCCAGTACTTC
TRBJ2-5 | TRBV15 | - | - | CATSRGASAKLETQYF | TGTGCCACCAGCAGAGGGGCTAGCGCCAAACTAGAGACCCAGTACTTC
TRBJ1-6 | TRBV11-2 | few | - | CASRGAALHF | TGTGCCAGCAGGGGGGCAGCCCTCCACTTT
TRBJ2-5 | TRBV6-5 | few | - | CASSWTETKETQYF | TGTGCCAGCAGTTGGACTGAGACTAAAGAGACCCAGTACTTC
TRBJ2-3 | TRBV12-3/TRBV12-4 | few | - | CASSANKGTDTQYF | TGTGCCAGCAGTGCCAATAAGGGGACAGATACGCAGTATTTT
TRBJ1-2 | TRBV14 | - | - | CASSHLGREDGYTF | TGTGCCAGCAGCCACCTCGGAAGGGAGGATGGCTACACCTTC
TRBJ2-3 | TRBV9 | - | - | CASSVGRGRSDTQYF | TGTGCCAGCAGCGTCGGTCGTGGCAGATCAGATACGCAGTATTTT
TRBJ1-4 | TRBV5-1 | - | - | CASREGLGNEKLFF | TGCGCCAGCCGCGAAGGTTTGGGAAATGAAAAACTGTTTTTT
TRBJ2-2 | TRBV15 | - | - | CATSRDPPQGWNTGELFF | TGTGCCACCAGCAGAGATCCTCCCCAGGGGTGGAACACCGGGGAGCTGTTTTTT
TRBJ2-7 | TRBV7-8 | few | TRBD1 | CASSFHPGQGLGEQYF | TGTGCCAGCAGCTTCCACCCGGGACAGGGGTTGGGCGAGCAGTACTTC
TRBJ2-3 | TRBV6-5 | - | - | CASSYGSRGTDTQYF | TGTGCCAGCAGTTACGGTAGTCGGGGGACAGATACGCAGTATTTT
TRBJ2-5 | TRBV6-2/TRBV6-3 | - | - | CASSYPLGASNEQYF | TGTGCCAGCAGTTACCCCCTTGGAGCCAGCAATGAGCAGTACTTC
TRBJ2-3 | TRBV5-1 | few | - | CASSLGHGTQYF | TGCGCCAGCAGCTTGGGTCACGGTACGCAGTATTTT
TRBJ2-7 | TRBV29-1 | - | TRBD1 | CSAYRDSEQYF | TGCAGCGCTTACCGGGACAGCGAGCAGTACTTC
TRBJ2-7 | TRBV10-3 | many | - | CAISESGRYEQYF | TGTGCCATCAGTGAGTCAGGGAGGTACGAGCAGTACTTC
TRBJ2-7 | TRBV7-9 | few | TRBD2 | CASSLARQTSGEYEQYF | TGTGCCAGCAGCTTAGCAAGGCAGACTAGCGGGGAATACGAGCAGTACTTC
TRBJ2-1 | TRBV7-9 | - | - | CAGSSRTGRFHPSEQFF | TGTGCCGGCAGTTCTAGGACTGGACGATTCCATCCCAGTGAGCAGTTCTTC
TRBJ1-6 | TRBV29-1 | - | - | CSASGGNKDSPLHF | TGCAGCGCCTCAGGCGGGAATAAGGATTCACCCCTCCACTTT
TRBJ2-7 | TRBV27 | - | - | CASRGAYYEQYF | TGTGCCAGCAGGGGGGCCTACTACGAGCAGTACTTC
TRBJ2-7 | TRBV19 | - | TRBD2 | CASSGWTSYEQYF | TGTGCCAGTAGTGGCTGGACTAGCTACGAGCAGTACTTC
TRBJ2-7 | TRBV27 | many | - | CASSLYRDYEQYF | TGTGCCAGCAGCTTATACAGGGACTACGAGCAGTACTTC
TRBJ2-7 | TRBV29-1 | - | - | CSVEGRDKGPGEQYF | TGCAGCGTTGAAGGGCGGGACAAGGGGCCGGGCGAGCAGTACTTC
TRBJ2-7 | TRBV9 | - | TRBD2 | CASSVGGGDFSYEQYF | TGTGCCAGCAGCGTAGGGGGGGGGGATTTCTCCTACGAGCAGTACTTC